Shown below are 28 T cell receptor beta chains from a single sample sequenced in a study of blood T cell repertoires in COVID-19. Only in-frame clones appear in the TCRdb table, and some are missing; sequencing was by immunoSEQ multiplex PCR. This repertoire shows more than 65,000 clones, around nine tenths found once; its top ten account for around 9%. The sequencing input was peripheral blood. Receptors were obtained from a human donor in a cohort sampled during active COVID-19.

This CDR3 is CASSIDPRRQGVYEQYF. In DNA, the CDR3 is TGTGCCAGTAGTATAGACCCAAGGAGACAGGGGGTCTACGAGCAGTACTTC. The chain carries TRBV19 and TRBJ2-7; TRBD1 matches 9 bases. V lost 0 bases and J lost 3; bases outside the gene matches: 9. CDR1 and CDR2 from the germline V gene are LNHDA and SQIVND (reference sequence). The CDR3 contains 17 residues.

The J gene is TRBJ2-7, the V gene TRBV11-2; 7 positions match TRBD1. The germline CDR1 and CDR2 sequences are SGHAT and FQNNGV. With 3 bases clipped from V and 1 base from J, the junction kept 0 bases outside the gene matches. The CDR3 length is 13 residues. The CDR3 loop reads CASSFRGSYEQYF. The CDR3, as DNA: TGTGCCAGCAGCTTCAGGGGGTCCTACGAGCAGTACTTC.

The chain uses TRBV5-4 and TRBJ2-7, with D possibly TRBD2 on 6 matching bases. Trimming left V 0 bases short and J 4 bases short, with 14 bases between. The CDR3 loop spans 15 amino acids. Looked up from germline, CDR1 is SGHNT and CDR2 is YYREEE (reference sequence). The CDR3 is CASSLATGEQYEQYF. For the CDR3, the DNA is TGTGCCAGCAGCTTGGCAACGGGGGAACAGTACGAGCAGTACTTC.

The chain carries TRBV19 and TRBJ1-3; 8 bases agree with TRBD1. CDR1 LNHDA and CDR2 SQIVND come from the germline V gene (reference sequence). The V segment lost 5 bases and the J segment 0 bases; nucleotides outside the gene matches: 3. This CDR3 is built from 15 residues. The CDR3 nucleotides read TGTGCCAGTAGTGGACAGGGTCGCTCTGGAAACACCATATATTTT. This encodes CASSGQGRSGNTIYF.

The chain recombines TRBV7-2 with TRBJ2-7; 8 bases align to TRBD1. The CDR3 loop spans 14 amino acids. From germline, CDR1 is SGHTA and CDR2 FQGNSA. Losses at the gene ends were 3 bases for V and 2 bases for J; bases not matched to a gene: 3. CDR3 bases: TGTGCCAGCAGCTTCGACAGGGGTCCCTACGAGCAGTACTTC. It yields the protein CASSFDRGPYEQYF.

The chain employs TRBV5-1 and TRBJ1-1; perhaps TRBD1 as D (6 bases). Per germline, CDR1 SGHRS and CDR2 YFSETQ. The ends were cut back, 6 bases at V and 4 bases at J, with 19 bases in the middle. The CDR3 is 15 residues long. As DNA, the CDR3 is TGCGCCAGCACCGAGGCGGGGGCCGAAGGCACTGAAGCTTTCTTT. Protein product: CASTEAGAEGTEAFF.

The chain links TRBV11-2 to TRBJ1-1; TRBD1 is a possible D gene (6 bases). V was pared by 2 bases and J by 2 bases, with 12 bases between. Germline V gene data show CDR1 as SGHAT and CDR2 as FQNNGV. The CDR3 consists of 15 residues. The CDR3, as DNA: TGTGCCAGCAGCTTAATCAGGACAGTCAACACTGAAGCTTTCTTT. It is translated as CASSLIRTVNTEAFF.

This chain connects TRBV6-5 to TRBJ1-5, with D unclear. Germline lookup yields CDR1 MNHEY and CDR2 SVGAGI. The CDR3 has 13 amino acids. Trimming removed 6 bases from V and 9 bases from J, with 15 bases in between. CDR3 in DNA: TGTGCCAGCAGCGCTCGGGTTAGTGGGCCCCAGCATTTT. Translating gives CASSARVSGPQHF.

The chain uses TRBV7-9 and TRBJ2-7; possible D gene TRBD2, 6 bases. Trimming removed 4 bases from V and 5 bases from J, with 12 bases in between. In germline, CDR1 is SEHNR, CDR2 FQNEAQ (reference sequence). The CDR3 is 13 residues long. The CDR3 coding sequence is TGTGCCAGCAGCTACGGGGGAGGCGACGAGCAGTACTTC. It specifies CASSYGGGDEQYF.

The J gene is TRBJ2-7, the V gene TRBV6-2 or TRBV6-3; 10 nucleotides align to TRBD1. The CDR3 spans 16 residues. With V trimmed by 2 bases and J by 4 bases, 8 bases remained unmatched. From germline, CDR1 is MNHEY and CDR2 SVGEGT. Here the CDR3 reads CASSYERRGQGYEQYF. The CDR3, as DNA: TGTGCCAGCAGTTACGAGAGAAGGGGACAGGGGTACGAGCAGTACTTC.

The rearrangement joins TRBV11-2 to TRBJ2-7; 9 bases map to TRBD1. Trimming cost V 2 bases and J 5 bases; bases outside gene matches: 13. This CDR3 is 17 amino acids long. Germline V gene lookup returns CDR1 SGHAT and CDR2 FQNNGV. The CDR3 spells CASSLRGAQGAGDEQYF. The CDR3 DNA reads as TGTGCCAGCAGCTTACGTGGTGCACAGGGGGCGGGCGACGAGCAGTACTTC.

The chain is built from TRBV5-1 and TRBJ1-1, with TRBD1 identical over 9 bases. Germline V gene sequence: CDR1 SGHRS, CDR2 YFSETQ. Trimming cost V 2 bases and J 5 bases; bases outside gene matches: 7. CDR3 length equals 15 residues. The chain's CDR3 is CASSFRTGAITEAFF. The CDR3 DNA reads TGCGCCAGCAGCTTCCGGACAGGGGCTATTACTGAAGCTTTCTTT.

The CDR3 coding sequence is TGTGCCAGCAGACGACCGGGGGGACAGGGTACCTACGAGCAGTACTTC. It yields the protein CASRRPGGQGTYEQYF. V is TRBV11-2 and J is TRBJ2-7; the match to TRBD1 covers 9 bases. V gave up 6 bases and J gave up 2 bases; unmatched junction bases: 11. The CDR3 loop spans 16 amino acids. Germline values: CDR1 SGHAT, CDR2 FQNNGV.

As DNA, the CDR3 is TGTGCCAGCAGTGAGCGGGGGGCTCTCACAGATACGCAGTATTTT. It encodes CASSERGALTDTQYF. V and J are TRBV5-4 and TRBJ2-3, with TRBD2 identical over 9 bases. CDR1 and CDR2 (germline): SGHNT, YYREEE (reference sequence). The CDR3 loop spans 15 amino acids. J was trimmed by 2 bases and V by 5 bases; bases with no gene match: 6.

The CDR3 sequence: CASSLARALNTEAFF. The CDR3 nucleotides are TGTGCCAGCAGCTTAGCCAGGGCTTTGAACACTGAAGCTTTCTTT. The V call is TRBV7-2, the J call TRBJ1-1; TRBD1 is a possible D gene (5 bases). The CDR3 totals 15 residues. From germline, CDR1 is SGHTA and CDR2 FQGNSA. The germline V and J ends were trimmed by 0 bases and 0 bases, with 8 bases remaining between them.

V usage is TRBV19 and J usage is TRBJ1-2; D call uncertain. V was shortened by 7 bases and J by 1 base, with 16 bases between the two germline ends. CDR3 length: 15 residues. CDR1 and CDR2 from the germline V gene are LNHDA and SQIVND (reference sequence). The CDR3 nucleotides are TGTGCCAGTACCACCGCCTCGCGGGGTAACTATGGCTACACCTTC. As protein: CASTTASRGNYGYTF.

The V and J genes are TRBV4-2 and TRBJ1-1, with TRBD1 identical over 8 bases. Germline V gene data show CDR1 as LGHNA and CDR2 as YNFKEQ. V lost 4 bases and J lost 4; bases outside the gene matches: 5. This CDR3 region has 14 residues. The CDR3 is CASSRGQGGTEAFF. DNA of the CDR3: TGTGCCAGCAGCCGAGGACAGGGCGGCACTGAAGCTTTCTTT.

V and J are TRBV15 and TRBJ2-7; TRBD1 matches 9 bases. Germline V CDR1 and CDR2: LNHNV, YYDKDF (reference sequence). Trimming cost V 3 bases and J 2 bases; bases outside gene matches: 11. The CDR3 is made up of 17 amino acids. CDR3 coding DNA: TGTGCCACCAGCAGGGAAGAGGACAGGGGCATCCCCTACGAGCAGTACTTC. Translation: CATSREEDRGIPYEQYF.

The V gene is TRBV6-5, the J gene TRBJ2-5, with 10 bases fitting TRBD2. The trim removed 7 bases at V and 3 bases at J, leaving 2 bases unmatched. CDR1 is MNHEY, CDR2 SVGAGI, per germline. The CDR3 sequence is 13 residues long. CDR3 protein: CASTLAGEETQYF. CDR3 bases: TGTGCCAGCACCCTAGCGGGGGAAGAGACCCAGTACTTC.

Only a few counts were recorded for this clone. The chain employs TRBV5-5 and TRBJ1-2; 8 bases agree with TRBD1. The ends lost 1 base at V and 7 bases at J; junction bases unmatched: 0. CDR1 and CDR2 from the germline V gene are SGHKS and YYEKEE (reference sequence). The CDR3 runs to 12 residues. In nucleotides, the CDR3 is TGTGCCAGCAGCTTGACAGGGGGTGGCTACACCTTC. Amino acids: CASSLTGGGYTF.

The CDR3 bases are TGCGCCAGCAGCCACGAAGGGCCAGGGGGCTTGGAGACCCAGTACTTC. The encoded protein is CASSHEGPGGLETQYF. V usage is TRBV4-3 and J usage is TRBJ2-5; 8 bases are a match to TRBD1. Unmatched junction bases numbered 11, after V lost 3 bases and J lost 5 bases. Germline V lookup: CDR1 LGHNA, CDR2 YSLEER. The CDR3 totals 16 residues.

The chain has TRBV7-8 and TRBJ1-2, with D unclear. This CDR3 is 14 amino acids long. V lost 0 bases, J lost 5 bases, and 10 bases lay in between. CDR1 SGHVS and CDR2 FQNEAQ come from the germline V gene. In DNA form, the CDR3 reads TGTGCCAGCAGCTTAGCGCCGGCGGGTTATGGCTACACCTTC. Amino acid sequence: CASSLAPAGYGYTF.

This chain's CDR3 is CASCGTGNGSPLHF. CDR3 DNA sequence: TGTGCCAGCTGTGGGACAGGGAACGGTTCACCCCTCCACTTT. The chain couples TRBV27 to TRBJ1-6; 9 nucleotides line up with TRBD1. V gave up 8 bases and J gave up 9 bases; unmatched junction bases: 8. This CDR3 region has 14 residues. Germline CDR1 and CDR2: MNHEY and SMNVEV (reference sequence).

This chain links TRBV7-6 with TRBJ2-7; no clear D. CDR3 length: 13 amino acids. CDR1 SGHVS and CDR2 FNYEAQ come from the germline V gene. V lost 5 bases and J lost 0, with 8 bases in between. CDR3 in amino acids: CASSETRSYEQYF. CDR3 sequence (DNA): TGTGCCAGCAGCGAAACACGCTCCTACGAGCAGTACTTC.

The V gene is TRBV2, the J gene TRBJ1-5, with TRBD1 matching 10 bases. Germline trimming cut 6 bases from V and 4 bases from J; bases unmatched to any gene: 6. From germline, CDR1 is SNHLY and CDR2 FYNNEI. CDR3 length: 15 residues. The CDR3 DNA follows: TGTGCCAGCAGGGGGGACAGGGGTATAAATCAGCCCCAGCATTTT. Amino acids: CASRGDRGINQPQHF.

This chain joins TRBV27 and TRBJ1-1; no firm D call. From germline, CDR1 is MNHEY and CDR2 SMNVEV (reference sequence). With 5 bases removed from V and 3 bases from J, the gap between germline ends came to 19 bases. The CDR3 runs 16 residues. The CDR3 region is CASSRSEVRRDTEAFF. CDR3 DNA sequence: TGTGCCAGCAGTAGGTCCGAGGTTAGGAGGGACACTGAAGCTTTCTTT.

This chain joins TRBV6-5 and TRBJ2-5; 8 nucleotides agree with TRBD1. Germline CDR1 is MNHEY and CDR2 is SVGAGI. The CDR3 contains 15 residues. The trim removed 7 bases at V and 2 bases at J, leaving 9 bases unmatched. The DNA for the CDR3 is TGTGCCAGCACCCTCAGGACAGGGTTGCAAGAGACCCAGTACTTC. Protein: CASTLRTGLQETQYF.

V gene TRBV29-1 combines with J gene TRBJ1-2; the match to TRBD1 covers 10 bases. This CDR3 is built from 16 residues. Germline CDR1 and CDR2: SQVTM and ANQGSEA. The ends lost 0 bases at V and 3 bases at J; junction bases unmatched: 7. The CDR3 nucleotides are TGCAGCGTTGAAGACCACGTTGGGACAGGGGACTATGGCTACACCTTC. Its protein product is CSVEDHVGTGDYGYTF.